The 26 T cell receptor beta chains below were found in one sample sequenced in a study of molecular identifiers for immune sequencing clone quantification. TCRdb re-analysed the PCR reads in MiXCR, keeping a single row per CDR3 protein. This table holds about 60,000 distinct CDR3 sequences, around 17% found once. The source material was naive CD8+ T cells from blood, with Jurkat cell RNA spiked in. Subset described: FACS-sorted CD8+CD4-CCR7+CD45RA+ naive T cells. These receptors originate from a human donor in good health. Some libraries in this study had Jurkat cell RNA spiked in.

This clonotype was counted at least ten times. The genes are TRBV19 and TRBJ1-5, with 8 bases identical to TRBD1. The V gene end was trimmed by 4 bases and the J gene end by 5 bases; junction bases not matched to a gene: 10. This CDR3 has 16 amino acids. CDR1 and CDR2 (germline): LNHDA, SQIVND (reference sequence). As DNA, the CDR3 is TGTGCCAGTAGTACGCGGGACAGGCCGGGTTATCAGCCCCAGCATTTT. Translating gives CASSTRDRPGYQPQHF.

The sample holds a few counts of this clonotype. The gene calls are TRBV6-6 and TRBJ2-1, with 7 bases fitting TRBD1. The germline V gene has CDR1 MNHNY and CDR2 SVGAGI (reference sequence). The CDR3 length is 13 residues. The V gene end was trimmed by 4 bases and the J gene end by 9 bases; junction bases not matched to a gene: 6. CDR3 sequence: CASSFGTVTEQFF. CDR3 bases: TGTGCCAGCAGTTTCGGGACAGTCACTGAGCAGTTCTTC.

Many counts were recorded for this clonotype. The chain uses TRBV5-6 and TRBJ2-2; D is unresolved. Germline values: CDR1 SGHDT, CDR2 YYEEEE. Deletions cut 3 bases from V and 6 bases from J, with 12 bases between. CDR3 length: 14 amino acids. The CDR3 bases are TGTGCCAGCAGCTCCACCTCCAGGCCCGGGGAGCTGTTTTTT. It is translated as CASSSTSRPGELFF.

This clonotype was seen at least ten times. J is TRBJ2-5 and V is TRBV4-1; no definite D call. V lost 5 bases to trimming and J lost 3 bases, with 10 bases between them. There are 13 residues in the CDR3. The germline gives CDR1 MGHRA, CDR2 YSYEKL. The CDR3 DNA follows: TGCGCCAGCAGCTCGCCCTATGAAGAGACCCAGTACTTC. This gives the protein CASSSPYEETQYF.

This clonotype appeared many times. This chain uses TRBV4-1 with TRBJ2-5; tentatively, D is TRBD2 (6 bases). In germline, CDR1 is MGHRA, CDR2 YSYEKL. V was shortened by 4 bases and J by 5 bases, with 14 bases between the two germline ends. This CDR3 spans 14 amino acids. The CDR3: CASSPGSLGETQYF. The DNA of the CDR3 is TGCGCCAGCAGCCCCGGGAGTTTGGGCGAGACCCAGTACTTC.

This clonotype came up many times. This chain joins TRBV20-1 and TRBJ2-1, with 9 bases aligning to TRBD2. This CDR3 has 14 amino acids. V trimming: 4 bases; J trimming: 9 bases; junction bases outside the gene matches: 10. Per germline, CDR1 DFQATT and CDR2 SNEGSKA (reference sequence). DNA for the CDR3: TGCAGTGCTAAGGGGCTAGCGGGATTTGTTGAGCAGTTCTTC. This gives the protein CSAKGLAGFVEQFF.

In the case of this clonotype: A much larger clone lies one base from this, so it may be a read error. The chain carries TRBV30 and TRBJ2-7; D tentatively fits TRBD1 or TRBD2 (6 bases each). The germline V gene encodes CDR1 GTSNPN and CDR2 SVGIG (reference sequence). Trimming removed 5 bases at V and 2 bases at J, with 13 bases between. CDR3 size: 13 residues. In DNA form, the CDR3 reads TGTGCCTGGGAGGGGGGCTACACCTACGAGCAGTACTTC. The encoded protein is CAWEGGYTYEQYF.

About this clonotype: A junction end diverges from the germline sequence, so it may reflect a read error. The chain couples TRBV4-1 to TRBJ2-5; tentatively, D is TRBD2 (6 bases). This CDR3 contains 15 residues. Per the germline V gene, CDR1 is MGHRA and CDR2 is YSYEKL. As DNA, the CDR3 is TGCGCCGGCAGCCAAGAAGGGAGGAACAGCGGGACCCAGTACTTC. Translation gives CAGSQEGRNSGTQYF.

About this clonotype itself: Given a much more abundant clone one base away, this may be a read error. For the CDR3, the DNA is TGTGCCGGCACCCTGGTGGAGGGTAGGAGCTCCTACGAGCAGTACTTC. The encoded protein is CAGTLVEGRSSYEQYF. J is TRBJ2-7 and V is TRBV5-6; possibly TRBD2 for D (6 bases). Trimming cost V 10 bases and J 0 bases, with 23 bases left between them. The CDR3 extends over 16 amino acids. The germline gives CDR1 SGHDT, CDR2 YYEEEE. Full variable domain (outside the CDR3, taken from reference TRBV5-6 and TRBJ2-7): DAGVTQSPTHLIKTRGQQVTLRCSPKSGHDTVSWYQQALGQGPQFIFQYYEEEERQRGNFPDRFSGHQFPNYSSELNVNALLLGDSALYLCAGTLVEGRSSYEQYFGPGTRLTVT.

The chain has TRBV10-3 and TRBJ2-1; TRBD2 aligns across 8 bases. There are 18 residues in the CDR3. The germline V gene has CDR1 ENHRY and CDR2 SYGVKD. Trimming removed 0 bases from V and 2 bases from J; junction bases left unmatched: 9. The CDR3 nucleotides read TGTGCCATCAGTGAGTCGACTCAGGGAGCGGGAGCCTACAATGAGCAGTTCTTC. This sequence encodes CAISESTQGAGAYNEQFF.

About this clonotype itself: This clone may be a read error of a much larger clone one base away. The V call is TRBV7-9, the J call TRBJ2-3; possible D gene TRBD2, 6 bases. With 5 bases removed from V and 3 bases from J, the gap between germline ends came to 15 bases. Germline V gene sequence: CDR1 SEHNR, CDR2 FQNEAQ (reference sequence). This CDR3 is built from 15 residues. CDR3 residues: CASSHEEGTTDTQYF. CDR3 DNA sequence: TGTGCCAGCAGCCATGAGGAGGGTACGACAGATACGCAGTATTTT.

The rearrangement joins TRBV6-2 or TRBV6-3 to TRBJ1-2, with TRBD1 identical over 8 bases. The J segment lost 8 bases and the V segment lost 7 bases, leaving 12 bases of the junction unmatched. The CDR3 is made up of 14 amino acids. CDR1 and CDR2 (germline): MNHEY, SVGEGT. CDR3 residues: CASTVHRGIGGYTF. The CDR3 DNA sequence: TGTGCCAGCACCGTACACAGGGGGATAGGAGGCTACACCTTC.

This clonotype was detected only a few times. This could be a read error, since a much larger clone is one nucleotide away. This chain uses TRBV10-1 with TRBJ2-3; D unresolved. Germline assignment: CDR1 WNHNN and CDR2 SYGVQD (reference sequence). The CDR3 sequence is 13 residues long. V dropped 4 bases and J dropped 0 bases, with 5 bases sitting between them. This chain's CDR3 is CASSADSTDTQYF. CDR3 nucleotide sequence: TGCGCCAGCAGTGCTGACAGCACAGATACGCAGTATTTT.

In regard to this clonotype: The CDR3 ends on some other residue instead of the conserved phenylalanine or tryptophan, so this is likely a read error. J is TRBJ1-1 and V is TRBV2, with D maybe TRBD1 (6 bases). The CDR3 spans 14 residues. The V gene's germline CDR1 is SNHLY and CDR2 FYNNEI. Trimming pared 4 bases from V and 5 bases from J, leaving 14 bases between. CDR3 region: CASSVGGGETEAFL. The CDR3 nucleotides are TGTGCCAGCAGTGTAGGGGGAGGGGAAACTGAAGCTTTCCTT.

J is TRBJ1-2 and V is TRBV12-3 or TRBV12-4, with D perhaps TRBD1 (5 bases). V gave up 4 bases and J gave up 8 bases, with 17 bases separating them. This CDR3 contains 14 residues. DNA of the CDR3: TGTGCCAGCAGTTATGGGGGGGGGGTGGACGGCTACACCTTC. It is translated as CASSYGGGVDGYTF.

This clonotype occurred many times. The rearrangement uses TRBV20-1 and TRBJ2-3, with D perhaps TRBD1 (5 bases). The germline V gene has CDR1 DFQATT and CDR2 SNEGSKA (reference sequence). CDR3 length: 19 amino acids. Trimming took off 0 bases at V and 3 bases at J, with 25 bases between the two ends. CDR3 region: CSARDLRRVESVRTDTQYF. The CDR3 DNA is TGCAGTGCTAGAGATCTTCGCAGGGTCGAATCGGTGAGGACAGATACGCAGTATTTT.

In its sample, this clonotype was seen many times. The chain couples TRBV20-1 to TRBJ1-1; D uncertain. The germline gives CDR1 DFQATT, CDR2 SNEGSKA (reference sequence). This CDR3 has 14 amino acids. V gave up 3 bases and J gave up 3 bases, with 14 bases separating them. The CDR3 sequence: CSARGVIYYTEAFF. CDR3 DNA: TGCAGTGCTAGGGGCGTGATATATTACACTGAAGCTTTCTTT.

This clonotype showed up many times. The chain is built from TRBV11-2 and TRBJ2-3; no reliable D call. CDR1 is SGHAT and CDR2 is FQNNGV in the germline V gene. Trimming pared 4 bases from V and 2 bases from J, leaving 4 bases between. This CDR3 contains 12 residues. CDR3 in amino acids: CASSSLTDTQYF. In DNA form, the CDR3 reads TGTGCCAGCAGCTCCCTCACAGATACGCAGTATTTT.

This clonotype was picked up many times. The V call is TRBV4-2, the J call TRBJ1-5; D is ambiguous. The CDR3 runs 15 residues. CDR1 is LGHNA, CDR2 YNFKEQ, per germline. V lost 1 base to trimming and J lost 7 bases, with 14 bases between them. CDR3 region: CASSQVQGFRQPQHF. DNA of the CDR3: TGTGCCAGCAGCCAAGTCCAAGGGTTTCGGCAGCCCCAGCATTTT.

This clonotype was recorded many times. The rearrangement links TRBV29-1 to TRBJ1-2; no firm D call. V dropped 0 bases and J dropped 0 bases, with 8 bases sitting between them. CDR3 size: 14 residues. Germline assignment: CDR1 SQVTM and CDR2 ANQGSEA. The CDR3: CSVEDWQTNYGYTF. CDR3 in DNA: TGCAGCGTTGAAGATTGGCAGACTAACTATGGCTACACCTTC.

This clonotype was detected many times. The chain joins TRBV6-6 to TRBJ2-1; 7 positions match TRBD1. Germline V lookup: CDR1 MNHNY, CDR2 SVGAGI (reference sequence). The CDR3 is 17 amino acids. Trimming cost V 6 bases and J 1 base; bases outside gene matches: 12. The CDR3 is CASSVTGQLPSYNEQFF. As DNA, the CDR3 is TGTGCCAGCAGCGTTACGGGACAGCTACCATCCTACAATGAGCAGTTCTTC.

This clonotype was seen at least ten times. The chain employs TRBV6-5 and TRBJ2-7, with 9 bases aligning to TRBD2. The CDR3 sequence is 14 residues long. The germline V gene encodes CDR1 MNHEY and CDR2 SVGAGI. J was trimmed by 6 bases and V by 4 bases; bases with no gene match: 7. CDR3 protein: CASSWLAGVGEQYF. The CDR3 nucleotides read TGTGCCAGCAGTTGGTTAGCGGGAGTGGGCGAGCAGTACTTC.

This clonotype showed up many times. This rearrangement joins TRBV27 to TRBJ2-7; no reliable D call. Germline assignment: CDR1 MNHEY and CDR2 SMNVEV (reference sequence). This CDR3 is built from 14 residues. Between the trimmed V and J ends, which lost 0 bases and 5 bases, there was a span of 11 bases. CDR3 loop: CASSLSPRQNEQYF. CDR3 sequence (DNA): TGTGCCAGCAGTTTATCCCCCCGCCAAAACGAGCAGTACTTC.

The sample holds one count of this clonotype. A much larger clone sits a single nucleotide away, making a read error possible. The chain has TRBV12-5 and TRBJ2-1; D is unclear. The CDR3 loop spans 14 amino acids. Germline V CDR1 and CDR2: LGHNT, FRNRAP. CDR3 bases: TGTGCTAGTGTCGAAGACATAACCCACAATGAGCAGTCCTTC. It codes for CASVEDITHNEQSF.

The chain uses TRBV19 and TRBJ1-1; no firm D call. V lost 7 bases and J 4 bases, leaving 7 bases between the germline ends. The CDR3 consists of 11 residues. Germline V lookup: CDR1 LNHDA, CDR2 SQIVND (reference sequence). The CDR3 loop reads CASKDFTEAFF. CDR3 sequence (DNA): TGTGCCAGTAAGGACTTCACTGAAGCTTTCTTT.

This clonotype was seen many times. CDR3 sequence reads: CASSISTTPGELFF. Written as DNA, the CDR3 is TGTGCCAGTAGTATCTCGACTACACCCGGGGAGCTGTTTTTT. V is TRBV19 and J is TRBJ2-2; tentatively, D is TRBD2 (5 bases). In germline, CDR1 is LNHDA, CDR2 SQIVND (reference sequence). Between the trimmed V and J ends, which lost 3 bases and 6 bases, there was a span of 11 bases. The CDR3 is 14 amino acids. Using reference TRBV19 and TRBJ2-2 for the parts outside the CDR3, the full variable domain is DGGITQSPKYLFRKEGQNVTLSCEQNLNHDAMYWYRQDPGQGLRLIYYSQIVNDFQKGDIAEGYSVSREKKESFPLTVTSAQKNPTAFYLCASSISTTPGELFFGEGSRLTVL.